This T cell receptor beta chain is from a study of T cells in Graves' hyperthyroidism and ophthalmopathy. Hyperthyroidism in the patients, aged 18 to 65, was newly diagnosed and under 2 months in duration. What was amplified from RNA transcripts were TCR beta CDR3 regions. The TCR CDR3 was amplified in a first-round RT-PCR using the HTBI primer set. TCRdb reprocessed the multiplex PCR reads via MiXCR and lists one record per CDR3 protein. Of approximately 320,000 distinct CDR3 sequences listed, approximately 16% were seen once; the top ten hold around a third. CDR3 size: 12 residues. CDR1 is DFQATT and CDR2 is SNEGSKA in the germline V gene (reference sequence).

The sample was blood. The origin of this receptor is a man aged 30-40 years with Graves' hyperthyroidism. The rearrangement joins TRBV20-1 to TRBJ1-6; 8 nucleotides match TRBD1. CDR3 sequence (DNA): TGCAGCATTGGACAGGGAAATTCACCCCTCCACTTT. As protein: CSIGQGNSPLHF.